This TCR beta chain was captured in a study of shared clonotypes between healthy human individuals. CD45RO-negative, CCR7-positively selected cells formed the naive CD8 fraction, excluding terminally differentiated effector memory CD45RA+ cells. With 7 bases removed from V and 5 bases from J, the gap between germline ends came to 23 bases. The CDR3 is 16 amino acids. Germline V gene sequence: CDR1 MNHNY, CDR2 SVGAGI (reference sequence). Sequenced by immunoSEQ multiplex PCR; TCRdb stores in-frame clones only, minus some. Of approximately 1.9 million clones listed, just over 90% are singletons. The clonotype originates from a man aged 18 to 30 in good health. Some clones in this sample may be carry-over from other donors' samples. The sequencing sample was made of naive CD8+ T cells from PBMCs. The chain links TRBV6-6 to TRBJ1-1; D is perhaps TRBD1 (5 bases). This CDR3 is CASIPGGGEYQTEAFF. The CDR3, as DNA: TGTGCCAGCATCCCAGGTGGGGGAGAGTACCAAACTGAAGCTTTCTTT.